This TCR beta chain was recovered during a study of CD8+CD57+ T cells in acquired aplastic anemia (dated by TCRdb to 2017 to 2018). Turning to the overall study: Extracted DNA from sorted CD4+ and CD8+ cells averaged approximately 3 ug, ranging from roughly 0.17 to 27.4 ug. CD8+CD57+ expansion was defined as a frequency above the mean frequency observed in healthy subjects. Overall study outcomes, separate from this receptor: Although 25 to 30 CD8+ CDR3 sequences were shared by patients and controls, these sequences appeared highly expressed in patients and within the immunodominant clones of patients. CD8+ Simpson's diversity did not differ significantly between patients and healthy controls (P=0.060).

Flow cytometry had shown CD8+CD57+ cell expansion in the patients selected for sequencing. All patients had severe acquired aplastic anemia diagnosed by International Study of Aplastic Anemia and Agranulocytosis and Camitta criteria. At the time blood was sampled, none of the patients had received any therapy. In this study, sorted CD4+ and CD8+ T cells from the blood of healthy subjects and of severe aplastic anemia patients had their TCR repertoires deep-sequenced. Patients were enrolled under clinicaltrials.gov protocols 00001620, 01623167, 00001397, 00071045, 00081523 and 00961064 in the USA. Ficoll-Paque density gradient centrifugation was used to isolate peripheral blood mononuclear cells. Before DNA extraction, CD4+ and CD8+ T cells were sorted by FACS or by magnetic beads. The CDR3 covers 14 residues, taking in both the cysteine and the phenylalanine. Only the CDR3 portion is preserved as DNA: 42 bases, with reading frame beginning at the first base. After removal of 0 bases from V and 3 bases from J, the junction retains 2 bases not matched to a gene. The germline V gene (reference sequence) supplies CDR1 SEHNR and CDR2 FQNEAQ.

Worth noting for this clonotype: The antigen it recognizes is unknown. No per-base quality is available; no much larger clone lies one base away.

Genomic DNA was used as template for profiling of TCR beta VDJ combinations and CDR3 sequences. TCR repertoire sequencing was run on an Illumina HiSeq 2000. Turning to the authors' computational methods: TRBV/TRBJ rearrangement plots, CDR3 size and DJ length profiles, and Simpson's diversity index were used to assess repertoires. The immunodominant clone was defined as the most abundant DNA sequence in deep sequencing data. CDR3 amino acid sequences were checked for sharing between subjects and were compared against published repertoires and the VDJdb database. The raw public data were reprocessed by TCRdb itself: fastp quality trimming at Q25, MiXCR clonotype calling, in-frame beta chains only. Identical CDR3 protein sequences are pooled into one entry, listed with their most common genes and DNA. TCRdb, not the authors, supplied the V and J calls. This sample lists over 150,000 distinct CDR3 sequences; about 60% were detected once. Clones ranked in the top ten supply 40% to 50% of the sample.

Sequenced: sorted CD4+, CD8+, or CD8+CD57+ T cells (not recorded which) from PBMCs. This TCR came from a human donor with aplastic anemia. This chain is built from TRBV7-9 and TRBJ2-7; 7 junctional bases match TRBD2. The CDR3 has the sequence CASSLALADYEQYF. The base sequence is TGTGCCAGCAGCTTAGCCCTAGCGGACTACGAGCAGTACTTC.